Included here is one T cell receptor (beta chain) sequence, with context. This entry comes from a study of untreated major depressive disorder. The CDR3 runs 15 residues. V dropped 2 bases and J dropped 6 bases, with 14 bases sitting between them. Germline CDR1 is MGHDK and CDR2 is SYGVNS. Each depressed patient was pairwise matched to a non-depressed control for sex, age, current smoking status and body mass index. TCRdb's table, derived via immunoSEQ multiplex PCR, lists solely in-frame clones and lacks some. The sample comprises just over 20,000 clones, just under 95% of which are singletons, and roughly 0.31% rests with the top ten.

The TCR originated in a man aged 25-45 years in good health. The chain employs TRBV25-1 and TRBJ1-5; tentative D call: TRBD1 (6 bases). Sequencing used CD4+ T cells from PBMCs. The CDR3 DNA sequence: TGTGCCAGCAGTGAAGGGGGCAGGGTAGGTCAGCCCCAGCATTTT. This codes for CASSEGGRVGQPQHF.